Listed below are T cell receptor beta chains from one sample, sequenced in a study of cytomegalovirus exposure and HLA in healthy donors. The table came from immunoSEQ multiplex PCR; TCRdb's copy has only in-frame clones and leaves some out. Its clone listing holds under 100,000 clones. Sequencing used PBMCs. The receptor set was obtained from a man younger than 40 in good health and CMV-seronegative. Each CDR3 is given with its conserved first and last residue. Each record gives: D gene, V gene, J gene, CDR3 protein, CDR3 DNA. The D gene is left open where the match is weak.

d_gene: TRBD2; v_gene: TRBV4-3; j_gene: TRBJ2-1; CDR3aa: CASSQEPRGSINEQFF; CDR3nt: TGCGCCAGCAGCCAAGAACCCCGCGGGAGCATAAATGAGCAGTTCTTC
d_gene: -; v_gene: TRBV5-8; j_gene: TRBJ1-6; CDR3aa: CASSLVSGAFNSPLHF; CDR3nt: TGTGCCAGCAGCTTGGTTTCAGGGGCGTTTAATTCACCCCTCCACTTT
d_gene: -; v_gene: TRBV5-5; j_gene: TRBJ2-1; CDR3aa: CASSFFARSSYNEQFF; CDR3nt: TGTGCCAGCAGCTTCTTTGCGCGGAGCTCCTACAATGAGCAGTTCTTC
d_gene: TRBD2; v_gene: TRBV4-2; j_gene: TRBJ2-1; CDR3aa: CASSQDRERGYNEQFF; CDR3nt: TGTGCCAGCAGCCAAGATCGGGAGCGGGGGTACAATGAGCAGTTCTTC
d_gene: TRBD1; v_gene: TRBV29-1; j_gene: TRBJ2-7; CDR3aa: CSVGGQGPYEQYF; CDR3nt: TGCAGCGTTGGGGGACAGGGCCCCTACGAGCAGTACTTC
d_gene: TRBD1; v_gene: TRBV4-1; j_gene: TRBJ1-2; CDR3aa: CASSQTGVWGYTF; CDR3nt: TGCGCCAGCAGCCAAACAGGGGTCTGGGGCTACACCTTC
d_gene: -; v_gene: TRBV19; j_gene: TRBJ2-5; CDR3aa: CASSILGALQETQYF; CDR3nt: TGTGCCAGTAGTATTCTAGGGGCACTACAAGAGACCCAGTACTTC
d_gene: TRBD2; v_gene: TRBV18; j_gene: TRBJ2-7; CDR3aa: CASSPLLAGGQSPNEQYF; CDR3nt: TGTGCCAGCTCACCATTACTAGCGGGGGGGCAGTCCCCTAACGAGCAGTACTTC
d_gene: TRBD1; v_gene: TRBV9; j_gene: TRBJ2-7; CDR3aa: CASSPQGALNEQYF; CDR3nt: TGTGCCAGCAGCCCACAGGGGGCTCTCAACGAGCAGTACTTC
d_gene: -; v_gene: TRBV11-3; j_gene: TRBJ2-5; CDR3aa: CASSISRGTETQYF; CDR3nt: TGTGCCAGCAGCATTTCGAGGGGGACAGAGACCCAGTACTTC
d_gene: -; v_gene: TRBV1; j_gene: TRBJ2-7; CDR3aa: CTSSQGPDSLAYEQYF; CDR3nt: TGCACCAGCAGCCAAGGGCCCGACTCTCTCGCCTACGAGCAGTACTTC
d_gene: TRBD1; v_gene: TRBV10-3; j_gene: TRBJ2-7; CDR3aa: CAISGQGRREQYF; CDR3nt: TGTGCCATCAGCGGACAGGGGAGGCGAGAGCAGTACTTC
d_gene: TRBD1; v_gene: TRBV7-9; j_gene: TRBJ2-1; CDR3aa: CASSLGDRGRNNEQFF; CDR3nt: TGTGCCAGCAGCTTAGGAGACAGGGGGAGGAACAATGAGCAGTTCTTC
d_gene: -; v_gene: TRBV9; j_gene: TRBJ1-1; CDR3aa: CASSVQGWPNTEAFF; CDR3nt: TGTGCCAGCAGCGTACAGGGGTGGCCGAACACTGAAGCTTTCTTT
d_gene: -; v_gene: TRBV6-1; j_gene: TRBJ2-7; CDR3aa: CASSEEGGGYEQYF; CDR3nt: TGTGCCAGCAGTGAAGAGGGGGGAGGGTACGAGCAGTACTTC
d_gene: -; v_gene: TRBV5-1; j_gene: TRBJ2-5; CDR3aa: CASSSQGQETQYF; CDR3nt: TGCGCCAGCAGCTCCCAGGGACAAGAGACCCAGTACTTC
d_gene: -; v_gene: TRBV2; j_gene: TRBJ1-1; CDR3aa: CASSEVHPEAFF; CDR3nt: TGTGCCAGCAGCGAGGTTCACCCTGAAGCTTTCTTT
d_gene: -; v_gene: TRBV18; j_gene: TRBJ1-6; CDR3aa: CASSPTGRNYNSPLHF; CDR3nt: TGTGCCAGCTCACCTACAGGACGGAATTATAATTCACCCCTCCACTTT
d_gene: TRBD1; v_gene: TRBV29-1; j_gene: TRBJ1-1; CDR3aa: CSVDPGTGNTEAFF; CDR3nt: TGCAGCGTTGACCCTGGGACAGGGAACACTGAAGCTTTCTTT
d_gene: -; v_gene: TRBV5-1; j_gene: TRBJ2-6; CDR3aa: CASSLVPQGPGGANVLTF; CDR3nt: TGCGCCAGCAGCTTGGTACCTCAGGGCCCCGGGGGGGCCAACGTCCTGACTTTC
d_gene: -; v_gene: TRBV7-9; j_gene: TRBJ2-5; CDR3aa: CASSSQETQYF; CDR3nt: TGTGCCAGCAGCTCGCAAGAGACCCAGTACTTC
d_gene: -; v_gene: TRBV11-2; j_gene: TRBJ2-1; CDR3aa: CASSLVFLNNEQFF; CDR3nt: TGTGCCAGCAGCTTAGTGTTTCTTAACAATGAGCAGTTCTTC
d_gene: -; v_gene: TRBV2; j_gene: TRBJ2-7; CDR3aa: CASSDREGLGYF; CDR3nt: TGTGCCAGCAGTGACAGGGAAGGTCTGGGGTACTTC
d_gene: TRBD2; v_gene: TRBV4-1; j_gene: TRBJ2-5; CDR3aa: CASSPGASGGVETQYF; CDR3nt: TGCGCCAGCAGCCCTGGGGCTAGCGGGGGGGTGGAGACCCAGTACTTC
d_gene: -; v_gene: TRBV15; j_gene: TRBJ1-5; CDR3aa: CATSKLPTVGNQPQHF; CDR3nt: TGTGCCACCAGCAAACTACCGACAGTCGGCAATCAGCCCCAGCATTTT
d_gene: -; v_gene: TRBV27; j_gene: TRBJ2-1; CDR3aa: CASSSPGNEQFF; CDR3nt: TGTGCCAGCAGTTCTCCGGGCAATGAGCAGTTCTTC